This is a list of T cell receptor beta chains from one sample in a study of neurological immune-mediated disorders. In TCRdb, the 5' RACE reads were re-called with MiXCR into one record per CDR3 protein. The sample contains about 48,000 distinct CDR3 sequences, under 13% of which appear only once. The specimen sequenced was PBMCs. These receptor sequences come from a middle-aged woman with HTLV-1-associated myelopathy (HAM/TSP). Both conserved end residues are part of each CDR3. D genes are given only for firm matches. For some rows the clone size is stated as once, few or many, or as a class when expanded; others skip it.

cdr3_length: 14
clone_size: many
d_call: NA
v_call: TRBV11-3
j_call: TRBJ2-5
cdr3_aa: CASSRRGLQETQYF
cdr3_nt: TGTGCCAGCAGCCGACGAGGACTTCAAGAGACCCAGTACTTC

cdr3_length: 16
clone_size: many
d_call: TRBD1
v_call: TRBV5-1
j_call: TRBJ1-1
cdr3_aa: CASSTTGVGLSAEAFF
cdr3_nt: TGCGCCAGCAGCACGACAGGGGTGGGACTGTCGGCTGAAGCTTTCTTT

cdr3_length: 16
clone_size: many
d_call: TRBD2
v_call: TRBV7-2
j_call: TRBJ2-4
cdr3_aa: CASSLVFGGAKNIQYF
cdr3_nt: TGTGCCAGCAGCTTAGTTTTCGGGGGGGCCAAAAACATTCAGTACTTC

cdr3_length: 14
clone_size: many
d_call: NA
v_call: TRBV28
j_call: TRBJ2-7
cdr3_aa: CASRAGDRVYEQYF
cdr3_nt: TGTGCCAGCAGAGCGGGGGACAGAGTCTACGAGCAGTACTTC

cdr3_length: 15
clone_size: few
d_call: NA
v_call: TRBV20-1
j_call: TRBJ1-5
cdr3_aa: CSATPGQGGNQPQHF
cdr3_nt: TGCAGTGCTACCCCGGGCCAGGGTGGCAATCAGCCCCAGCATTTT

cdr3_length: 13
clone_size: many
d_call: TRBD1
v_call: TRBV5-1
j_call: TRBJ1-1
cdr3_aa: CASSFQGAAEAFF
cdr3_nt: TGCGCCAGCAGCTTCCAGGGGGCCGCTGAAGCTTTCTTT

cdr3_length: 16
clone_size: many
d_call: TRBD1
v_call: TRBV4-1
j_call: TRBJ2-1
cdr3_aa: CASSDQGTGFRNEQFF
cdr3_nt: TGCGCCAGCAGTGATCAGGGGACAGGGTTTAGGAATGAGCAGTTCTTC

cdr3_length: 13
clone_size: NA
d_call: NA
v_call: TRBV29-1
j_call: TRBJ2-2
cdr3_aa: CSAPGPFTGELFF
cdr3_nt: TGCAGCGCCCCGGGACCTTTCACCGGGGAGCTGTTTTTT

cdr3_length: 15
clone_size: many
d_call: TRBD1
v_call: TRBV7-8
j_call: TRBJ1-5
cdr3_aa: CASSSPPDRVQPQHF
cdr3_nt: TGTGCCAGCAGCTCCCCCCCGGACAGGGTGCAGCCCCAGCATTTT

cdr3_length: 15
clone_size: many
d_call: NA
v_call: TRBV5-1
j_call: TRBJ2-5
cdr3_aa: CASSLGQGVDETQYF
cdr3_nt: TGCGCCAGCAGCTTGGGTCAGGGAGTAGACGAGACCCAGTACTTC

cdr3_length: 14
clone_size: NA
d_call: NA
v_call: TRBV12-3/TRBV12-4
j_call: TRBJ2-1
cdr3_aa: CASSLGGSYSEQFF
cdr3_nt: TGTGCCAGCAGTTTAGGGGGCTCCTACAGTGAGCAGTTCTTC

cdr3_length: 13
clone_size: many
d_call: NA
v_call: TRBV6-6
j_call: TRBJ1-2
cdr3_aa: CASRLPGSYGYTF
cdr3_nt: TGTGCCAGCAGGCTACCAGGGTCATATGGCTACACCTTC

cdr3_length: 17
clone_size: many
d_call: TRBD2
v_call: TRBV5-5
j_call: TRBJ2-7
cdr3_aa: CASSLYGGGVLTYEQYF
cdr3_nt: TGTGCCAGCAGCTTGTACGGGGGGGGGGTTCTCACTTACGAGCAGTACTTC

cdr3_length: 15
clone_size: NA
d_call: TRBD1
v_call: TRBV27
j_call: TRBJ2-5
cdr3_aa: CASSQEDRGLETQYF
cdr3_nt: TGTGCCAGCAGTCAAGAGGACAGGGGGCTTGAGACCCAGTACTTC

cdr3_length: 15
clone_size: many
d_call: TRBD1
v_call: TRBV7-8
j_call: TRBJ1-1
cdr3_aa: CASSLAVPGQEEAFF
cdr3_nt: TGTGCCAGCAGCTTAGCGGTCCCGGGACAGGAAGAAGCTTTCTTT

cdr3_length: 13
clone_size: many
d_call: TRBD1
v_call: TRBV11-2
j_call: TRBJ1-2
cdr3_aa: CASSLRQGGGYTF
cdr3_nt: TGTGCCAGCAGCTTAAGACAGGGCGGAGGCTACACCTTC

cdr3_length: 12
clone_size: many
d_call: TRBD2
v_call: TRBV20-1
j_call: TRBJ2-7
cdr3_aa: CSAGLAAAEQYF
cdr3_nt: TGCAGTGCGGGACTAGCTGCTGCCGAGCAGTACTTC

cdr3_length: 15
clone_size: many
d_call: TRBD2
v_call: TRBV7-2
j_call: TRBJ2-5
cdr3_aa: CASSLVGSGGSTQYF
cdr3_nt: TGTGCCAGCAGCTTAGTGGGTAGCGGGGGGTCGACCCAGTACTTC

cdr3_length: 15
clone_size: many
d_call: TRBD1
v_call: TRBV2
j_call: TRBJ1-4
cdr3_aa: CASTSTGWPAEKLFF
cdr3_nt: TGTGCCAGCACATCGACAGGGTGGCCTGCTGAAAAACTGTTTTTT

cdr3_length: 14
clone_size: many
d_call: NA
v_call: TRBV18
j_call: TRBJ2-5
cdr3_aa: CASSPRAGAETQYF
cdr3_nt: TGTGCCAGCTCACCGCGGGCAGGGGCAGAGACCCAGTACTTC

cdr3_length: 11
clone_size: many
d_call: NA
v_call: TRBV29-1
j_call: TRBJ1-2
cdr3_aa: CSVRPQNGYTF
cdr3_nt: TGCAGCGTTCGGCCACAGAATGGCTACACCTTC

cdr3_length: 16
clone_size: many
d_call: NA
v_call: TRBV5-4
j_call: TRBJ2-6
cdr3_aa: CASSSKTRFGANVLTF
cdr3_nt: TGTGCCAGCAGCTCCAAAACTAGGTTTGGGGCCAACGTCCTGACTTTC

cdr3_length: 13
clone_size: many
d_call: NA
v_call: TRBV7-8
j_call: TRBJ2-7
cdr3_aa: CASSLGDPYEQYF
cdr3_nt: TGTGCCAGCAGCTTAGGGGACCCCTACGAGCAGTACTTC

cdr3_length: 15
clone_size: many
d_call: TRBD2
v_call: TRBV7-2
j_call: TRBJ2-3
cdr3_aa: CASSLLAGGPDTQYF
cdr3_nt: TGTGCCAGCAGCTTGCTAGCGGGGGGGCCAGATACGCAGTATTTT

cdr3_length: 14
clone_size: many
d_call: NA
v_call: TRBV4-3
j_call: TRBJ2-1
cdr3_aa: CASSPLGGLDEQFF
cdr3_nt: TGCGCCAGCAGTCCCTTAGGCGGGCTCGATGAGCAGTTCTTC

cdr3_length: 15
clone_size: many
d_call: TRBD2
v_call: TRBV20-1
j_call: TRBJ2-1
cdr3_aa: CSASAASGGGNEQFF
cdr3_nt: TGCAGTGCTAGCGCTGCTAGCGGGGGGGGAAATGAGCAGTTCTTC

cdr3_length: 15
clone_size: many
d_call: NA
v_call: TRBV7-8
j_call: TRBJ1-3
cdr3_aa: CASSLALGAGNTIYF
cdr3_nt: TGTGCCAGCAGCTTAGCGCTTGGGGCTGGAAACACCATATATTTT

cdr3_length: 18
clone_size: many
d_call: TRBD2
v_call: TRBV7-8
j_call: TRBJ2-3
cdr3_aa: CASRAELAGVLGTDTQYF
cdr3_nt: TGTGCCAGCAGAGCGGAACTAGCGGGAGTTCTGGGCACAGATACGCAGTATTTT